A selection of T cell receptor beta chains follows, all from one sample in a study of blood T cell repertoires in COVID-19. This table comes from immunoSEQ multiplex PCR, and its TCRdb copy is limited to in-frame clones, with some not included. Of approximately 160,000 clones listed, over 75% are singletons. Sequencing input: peripheral blood. The receptors were gathered from a man aged 55 to 70 who had recovered from COVID-19. Each CDR3 is given with its conserved first and last residue. A D gene is named only where the DNA matches it firmly. Clone size is stated in some rows and not others, as once, few, many or a class when expanded.

D	V	J	size	DNA	CDR3
TRBD1	TRBV30	TRBJ1-1	once	TGTGCCTGGAGTGCGACCGACAGGGCCACTGAAGCTTTCTTT	CAWSATDRATEAFF
TRBD2	TRBV7-9	TRBJ2-3	-	TGTGCCAGCAGCTTATCGAGGGGTCGGGGGGTCGGCACAGATACGCAGTATTTT	CASSLSRGRGVGTDTQYF
TRBD1	TRBV6-5	TRBJ1-6	once	TGTGCCGGGAGGACAGGGGACACCTATAATTCACCCCTCCACTTT	CAGRTGDTYNSPLHF
-	TRBV21-1	TRBJ1-2	few	TGTGCCAGCAGCAAAGGGGGGACAGGGGAGAACTATGGCTACACCTTC	CASSKGGTGENYGYTF
TRBD2	TRBV7-9	TRBJ2-3	-	TGTGCCAGCAGCTTTAGCGGGGGGGCATCAGATACGCAGTATTTT	CASSFSGGASDTQYF
-	TRBV7-8	TRBJ2-3	-	TGTGCCAGCAGCTTAGCTCTGACAGGCACAGATACGCAGTATTTT	CASSLALTGTDTQYF
TRBD1	TRBV30	TRBJ1-2	-	TGTGCCTTCGATTACAGGGGTAGCTACACCTTC	CAFDYRGSYTF
TRBD1	TRBV6-2/TRBV6-3	TRBJ1-5	-	TGTGCCAGCAGTAGACGGGACAGGGGGAATCAGCCCCAGCATTTT	CASSRRDRGNQPQHF
-	TRBV9	TRBJ2-3	-	TGTGCCAGCAGCACACAACCTAGCACAGATACGCAGTATTTT	CASSTQPSTDTQYF
-	TRBV29-1	TRBJ1-4	-	TGCAGCGTTGCCGGGGCAACTAATGAAAAACTGTTTTTT	CSVAGATNEKLFF
TRBD1	TRBV3-1/TRBV3-2	TRBJ1-1	-	TGTGCCAGCAGGTATAGTTCTGGGACAGTCACCACTGAAGCTTTCTTT	CASRYSSGTVTTEAFF